One sample yielded the 24 T cell receptor beta chains listed below, sequenced in a study of human thymus T cells. Profiling relied on immunoSEQ multiplex PCR, and the TCRdb table lists in-frame clones only, not all of them. The sample contains 45,000 to 50,000 clones, roughly 94% of which appear only once. Sequences were obtained from blood. The receptors were gathered from a girl under three years old with a congenital heart defect but otherwise immunologically healthy.

The chain uses TRBV7-2 and TRBJ2-1, with 9 bases lining up with TRBD2. Germline lookup yields CDR1 SGHTA and CDR2 FQGNSA. This CDR3 is 17 amino acids long. V dropped 5 bases and J dropped 2; count of bases not matched to a gene: 10. CDR3 coding DNA: TGTGCCAGCAGCCTACCCTACCGCGGGAGGGCCTACAATGAGCAGTTCTTC. It codes for CASSLPYRGRAYNEQFF.

J is TRBJ1-4 and V is TRBV2; 8 nucleotides align to TRBD1. The CDR3 length is 15 residues. Unmatched junction bases numbered 5, after V lost 4 bases and J lost 4 bases. Germline V CDR1 and CDR2: SNHLY, FYNNEI. In DNA, the CDR3 is TGTGCCAGCAGTGGATGGACAGGGAGTAATGAAAAACTGTTTTTT. It specifies CASSGWTGSNEKLFF.

The rearrangement joins TRBV7-3 to TRBJ2-1, with a possible D match to TRBD2 (5 bases). V dropped 5 bases and J dropped 3 bases, with 14 bases sitting between them. CDR3 length: 15 amino acids. Germline values: CDR1 SGHTA, CDR2 FQGTGA. This CDR3 is CASSLLGGIYNEQFF. CDR3 DNA: TGTGCCAGCAGCCTACTAGGCGGCATCTACAATGAGCAGTTCTTC.

The gene calls are TRBV19 and TRBJ1-4, with TRBD1 matching 8 bases. Unmatched junction bases numbered 14, after V lost 5 bases and J lost 6 bases. The CDR3 runs to 17 residues. Germline V gene lookup returns CDR1 LNHDA and CDR2 SQIVND (reference sequence). CDR3 sequence reads: CASSVQFPGGADEKLFF. Here the CDR3 DNA reads TGTGCCAGTAGTGTACAATTCCCAGGGGGCGCGGATGAAAAACTGTTTTTT.

The rearrangement links TRBV11-2 to TRBJ2-7; D might be TRBD1 (6 bases). The CDR3 is 15 amino acids. V shed 1 base and J shed 5 bases, with 15 bases lying between them. Per the germline V gene, CDR1 is SGHAT and CDR2 is FQNNGV. The CDR3 protein is CASSLVWGLSHEQYF. The CDR3 DNA sequence: TGTGCCAGCAGCTTAGTATGGGGGCTGTCCCACGAGCAGTACTTC. The variable domain in full, completed from reference TRBV11-2 and TRBJ2-7, reads EAGVAQSPRYKIIEKRQSVAFWCNPISGHATLYWYQQILGQGPKLLIQFQNNGVVDDSQLPKDRFSAERLKGVDSTLKIQPAKLEDSAVYLCASSLVWGLSHEQYFGPGTRLTVT.

The chain employs TRBV27 and TRBJ2-7, with 8 bases lining up with TRBD1. Germline V gene data show CDR1 as MNHEY and CDR2 as SMNVEV (reference sequence). V trimming: 3 bases; J trimming: 4 bases; junction bases outside the gene matches: 8. This CDR3 region has 15 residues. The CDR3 loop reads CASSFHGQGVYEQYF. Here the CDR3 DNA reads TGTGCCAGCAGTTTTCACGGACAGGGTGTGTACGAGCAGTACTTC.

The chain uses TRBV2 and TRBJ2-1, with 8 bases matching TRBD1. The germline V gene encodes CDR1 SNHLY and CDR2 FYNNEI. The ends lost 9 bases at V and 4 bases at J; junction bases unmatched: 5. The CDR3 consists of 13 residues. CDR3 loop: CASGTGSYNEQFF. Written as DNA, the CDR3 is TGTGCCAGTGGGACAGGTTCGTACAATGAGCAGTTCTTC.

The gene calls are TRBV9 and TRBJ1-1; D call uncertain. This CDR3 spans 14 amino acids. With 2 bases removed from V and 0 bases from J, the gap between germline ends came to 8 bases. Looked up from germline, CDR1 is SGDLS and CDR2 is YYNGEE. The CDR3 protein is CASSVGPVNTEAFF. The CDR3 DNA reads TGTGCCAGCAGCGTCGGTCCGGTGAACACTGAAGCTTTCTTT.

The V gene is TRBV4-2, the J gene TRBJ2-7; maybe TRBD1 (6 bases). The CDR3 loop spans 15 amino acids. Germline values: CDR1 LGHNA, CDR2 YNFKEQ. Trimming took off 1 base at V and 7 bases at J, with 17 bases between the two ends. This CDR3 is CASSQVFWGQEEQYF. CDR3 coding DNA: TGTGCCAGCAGCCAAGTTTTTTGGGGGCAGGAAGAGCAGTACTTC.

The chain has TRBV2 and TRBJ2-5; maybe TRBD2 (5 bases). Germline lookup yields CDR1 SNHLY and CDR2 FYNNEI. V was trimmed by 4 bases and J by 7 bases, leaving 10 bases between them. There are 12 residues in the CDR3. DNA for the CDR3: TGTGCCAGCAGTGCCCTAGAGGGGACCCAGTACTTC. Translated, it gives CASSALEGTQYF.

The V call is TRBV27, the J call TRBJ1-1, with D possibly TRBD1 on 6 matching bases. Germline V gives CDR1 MNHEY, CDR2 SMNVEV (reference sequence). V lost 5 bases to trimming and J lost 5 bases, with 15 bases between them. The CDR3 consists of 14 residues. As DNA, the CDR3 is TGTGCCAGCAGTCGCGGGGGGGCCGGGACTGAAGCTTTCTTT. Amino acids: CASSRGGAGTEAFF.

This chain joins TRBV5-1 and TRBJ2-5; the D call may be TRBD1 or TRBD2 (6 bases each). The V and J ends lost 7 bases and 4 bases respectively, with 20 bases between them. Germline loops: CDR1 SGHRS, CDR2 YFSETQ. The CDR3 totals 15 residues. The CDR3 here is CASVKEGGSGETQYF. The CDR3 DNA is TGCGCCAGCGTCAAGGAGGGGGGATCGGGAGAGACCCAGTACTTC.

This clone came up once. The V gene is TRBV19, the J gene TRBJ1-2; 7 bases align to TRBD1. Germline V CDR1 and CDR2: LNHDA, SQIVND (reference sequence). The J segment lost 0 bases and the V segment lost 9 bases, leaving 4 bases of the junction unmatched. This CDR3 comprises 13 residues. CDR3 coding DNA: TGTGCCAGAGGGACAGCCCCTAACTATGGCTACACCTTC. Translated, it gives CARGTAPNYGYTF.

The rearrangement joins TRBV7-9 to TRBJ2-7; D gene uncertain. The length of the CDR3 is 10 residues. Deletions cut 7 bases from V and 6 bases from J, with 7 bases between. Germline CDR1 and CDR2: SEHNR and FQNEAQ (reference sequence). Here the CDR3 reads CASMGTEQYF. For the CDR3, the DNA is TGTGCCAGCATGGGTACCGAGCAGTACTTC.

The rearrangement joins TRBV15 to TRBJ1-1; no clear D gene. The CDR3 is 14 amino acids. V was pared by 0 bases and J by 4 bases, with 9 bases between. The germline V gene encodes CDR1 LNHNV and CDR2 YYDKDF (reference sequence). Here the CDR3 DNA reads TGTGCCACCAGCAGAGACGGGTTGGTCACTGAAGCTTTCTTT. The encoded protein is CATSRDGLVTEAFF.

The chain employs TRBV7-9 and TRBJ2-4; D may be TRBD2 (5 bases). V shed 2 bases and J shed 9 bases, with 17 bases lying between them. The CDR3 sequence is 15 residues long. Germline CDR1 SEHNR, CDR2 FQNEAQ (reference sequence). CDR3 coding DNA: TGTGCCAGCAGCTTATCTAGCCTGGGTGCTGGCATTCAGTACTTC. Its protein product is CASSLSSLGAGIQYF.

The chain has TRBV5-5 and TRBJ2-1, with TRBD1 identical over 7 bases. Germline values: CDR1 SGHKS, CDR2 YYEKEE (reference sequence). After removal of 2 bases from V and 3 bases from J, the junction contained 14 bases not matched to a gene. This CDR3 comprises 18 residues. The CDR3, as DNA: TGTGCCAGCAGCTTTTCCTCCGGCAGGGGGTCTGTCTACAATGAGCAGTTCTTC. The encoded protein is CASSFSSGRGSVYNEQFF.

The chain recombines TRBV7-2 with TRBJ2-7; D call uncertain. This CDR3 has 13 residues. CDR1 SGHTA and CDR2 FQGNSA come from the germline V gene. The V and J ends lost 3 bases and 2 bases respectively, with 8 bases between them. The CDR3 region has the DNA TGTGCCAGCAGCTTTCGGTCTGCCTACGAGCAGTACTTC. It codes for CASSFRSAYEQYF.

The chain couples TRBV19 to TRBJ1-5; D is unclear. V lost 0 bases to trimming and J lost 1 base, with 7 bases between them. The CDR3 has 15 amino acids. Germline lookup yields CDR1 LNHDA and CDR2 SQIVND (reference sequence). The CDR3 DNA follows: TGTGCCAGTAGTATAGAAGGGCGCAGCAATCAGCCCCAGCATTTT. Its translation is CASSIEGRSNQPQHF.

This clone was observed once. The V and J genes are TRBV5-1 and TRBJ2-7; no definite D call. The germline V gene encodes CDR1 SGHRS and CDR2 YFSETQ. This CDR3 spans 15 amino acids. The V gene lost 0 bases and the J gene lost 5 bases, with 15 bases spanning the gap. For the CDR3, the DNA is TGCGCCAGCAGCTTGGAAGGTTCCAACTCGAACGAGCAGTACTTC. Encoded protein: CASSLEGSNSNEQYF.

The chain links TRBV4-1 to TRBJ2-6; a weak D match, TRBD1 (6 bases). CDR3 length: 19 residues. CDR1 MGHRA and CDR2 YSYEKL come from the germline V gene. The V end lost 0 bases, the J end lost 0 bases, and 15 bases lay between the germline ends. The CDR3 region has the DNA TGCGCCAGCAGCCAAGAGAGGCAGGGGTCAAGCTCTGGGGCCAACGTCCTGACTTTC. Protein: CASSQERQGSSSGANVLTF.

The rearrangement links TRBV28 to TRBJ2-6; no reliable D call. The CDR3 is 12 residues long. Trimming removed 6 bases at V and 4 bases at J, with 4 bases between. Germline V gene data show CDR1 as MDHEN and CDR2 as SYDVKM. The CDR3 loop is CASRAGANVLTF. DNA of the CDR3: TGTGCCAGCAGGGCGGGGGCCAACGTCCTGACTTTC.

J is TRBJ1-3 and V is TRBV2, with D perhaps matching TRBD1 (5 bases). The V end lost 10 bases, the J end lost 0 bases, and 16 bases lay between the germline ends. The CDR3 has 15 residues. Germline CDR1 is SNHLY and CDR2 is FYNNEI. CDR3 nucleotide sequence: TGTGCCAACCGACGGGACTCAGGCTCTGGAAACACCATATATTTT. Residues: CANRRDSGSGNTIYF.

This chain uses TRBV6-1 with TRBJ2-3; D may be TRBD1 (6 bases). Per germline, CDR1 MNHNS and CDR2 SASEGT. Between the trimmed V and J ends, which lost 10 bases and 7 bases, there was a span of 24 bases. This CDR3 spans 15 amino acids. The CDR3, as DNA: TGTGCCATGCTTCCGGTTACAGGGCTGCTTAATACGCAGTATTTT. Translated, it gives CAMLPVTGLLNTQYF.